A single T cell receptor beta chain is shown here with its context. Its antigen is unknown. These data belong to a study of cytomegalovirus exposure and HLA in healthy donors. Notes on the study in general: Later on, an analysis showed TCR association rates differing by HLA locus, with DRB1 the most and HLA-C the fewest.

The PCR used 60 Vbeta and 13 Jbeta primers. The repertoire was sequenced with immunoSEQ multiplex PCR; TCRdb's copy has only in-frame clones and lacks some. The sample shows about 130,000 clones, roughly two thirds of them seen only once. Each donor was nominally healthy when sampled (though unrecorded immune exposures were likely). V lost 2 bases to trimming and J lost 6 bases, with 11 bases between them. The CDR3 has 14 residues. Looked up from germline, CDR1 is MNHEY and CDR2 is SVGAGI. This TCR was sampled from a young man in good health and CMV-seropositive. The gene calls are TRBV6-5 and TRBJ2-1; perhaps TRBD2 as D (6 bases). Input material: PBMCs. CDR3 DNA: TGTGCCAGCAGTTACGGGACTGGGGTCAATGAGCAGTTCTTC. Protein sequence: CASSYGTGVNEQFF.